The 13 T cell receptor beta chains listed next were all sequenced from one sample in a study of regulatory T cells in long-lasting Graves disease (dated by TCRdb to about 2021). This sample's time point label indicates: persistent/refractory GD, antithyroid drugs over 5 years with positive TRAb. For both TCR sequencing and RNA sequencing, RNA was extracted from PBMCs in TRIzol. The protocol used for the library was multiplex PCR. The instrument was an Illumina HiSeq 4000. To build TCR beta libraries, CDR3 regions were amplified by Arm-PCR using iRepertoire HTBI primers. TCRdb reworked the public reads: Q25 trimming with fastp, MiXCR clone assembly, productive beta chains retained. One record per CDR3 amino acid sequence lists the most common genes and DNA. The sample table contains almost 350,000 distinct CDR3 sequences; only one count was recorded for around a fifth of them. Of the sample, about 29% falls within the top ten clones.

The specimen was peripheral blood mononuclear cells (PBMCs), collected when the disease was refractory, from a patient treated with antithyroid drugs. These receptors all come from a female donor with Graves disease.

This clonotype has a single count. Possible read error: a much larger clone is one base away. This likely comes from a read error, as the CDR3 has no conserved phenylalanine or tryptophan at its end. The genes are TRBV6-2 or TRBV6-3 and TRBJ2-4, with 9 bases lining up with TRBD1. Germline trimming cut 5 bases from V and 6 bases from J; bases unmatched to any gene: 5. CDR3 length: 14 amino acids. Germline CDR1 and CDR2: MNHEY and SVGEGT. The CDR3 is CASSPTGGRNIQYL. As DNA, the CDR3 is TGTGCCAGCAGTCCGACAGGGGGGAGAAACATTCAGTACCTC.

Many counts were recorded for this clonotype. The gene calls are TRBV7-3 and TRBJ1-1, with D uncertain. Germline-derived CDR1 and CDR2 are SGHTA and FQGTGA. The CDR3 totals 13 residues. The V gene lost 3 bases and the J gene lost 2 bases, with 7 bases spanning the gap. The CDR3 sequence is CASSLQVNTEAFF. As DNA, the CDR3 is TGTGCCAGCAGCTTGCAGGTAAACACTGAAGCTTTCTTT.

A remark on this clonotype: This may stem from a read error, because a much larger clone lies one nucleotide away. The rearrangement joins TRBV11-2 to TRBJ2-7; unclear D gene. Germline CDR1 is SGHAT and CDR2 is FQNNGV. This CDR3 region has 15 residues. V lost 0 bases and J lost 0, with 9 bases in between. The CDR3 sequence: CASSLDGWNSYEQYF. The CDR3 DNA is TGTGCCAGCAGCTTAGATGGGTGGAACTCCTACGAGCAGTACTTC.

As concerns this clonotype: A much larger clone lies a single base off, so this may be a read error. The chain joins TRBV11-2 to TRBJ1-2; D is uncertain. The CDR3 runs to 14 residues. Germline V lookup: CDR1 SGHAT, CDR2 FQNNGV. The V end was cut by 7 bases, the J end by 8 bases, with 20 bases between. The CDR3 loop reads CASNPYVNRQGYTF. The CDR3 coding sequence is TGTGCCAGCAACCCCTACGTGAATCGGCAGGGCTACACCTTC.

This clonotype was observed a handful of times. The chain employs TRBV6-1 and TRBJ2-5; D perhaps matches TRBD2 (5 bases). The CDR3 extends over 15 amino acids. The V gene lost 2 bases and the J gene lost 2 bases, with 12 bases spanning the gap. Germline V CDR1 and CDR2: MNHNS, SASEGT. The CDR3 sequence: CASSERWTPQETQYF. In nucleotides, the CDR3 is TGTGCCAGCAGTGAACGGTGGACTCCACAAGAGACCCAGTACTTC.

In this sample, this clonotype turned up a few times. This chain links TRBV19 with TRBJ1-6, with 9 bases that match TRBD1. The CDR3 runs to 14 residues. V lost 5 bases to trimming and J lost 7 bases; unmatched junction nucleotides: 3. Germline-derived CDR1 and CDR2 are LNHDA and SQIVND (reference sequence). The CDR3 reads CASSWTGENSPLHF. CDR3 in DNA: TGTGCCAGTAGTTGGACAGGGGAAAATTCACCCCTCCACTTT. Using reference TRBV19 and TRBJ1-6 for the parts outside the CDR3, the full variable domain is DGGITQSPKYLFRKEGQNVTLSCEQNLNHDAMYWYRQDPGQGLRLIYYSQIVNDFQKGDIAEGYSVSREKKESFPLTVTSAQKNPTAFYLCASSWTGENSPLHFGNGTRLTVT.

This clonotype appeared many times. The rearrangement links TRBV6-1 to TRBJ1-2; TRBD1 aligns across 10 bases. The trim removed 6 bases at V and 5 bases at J, leaving 6 bases unmatched. The CDR3 loop spans 14 amino acids. CDR1 is MNHNS, CDR2 SASEGT, per germline. CDR3 in DNA: TGTGCCAGCAGACCTGACAGGGGGCGTTATGGCTACACCTTC. Its translation: CASRPDRGRYGYTF.

This clonotype came up many times. This sequence joins TRBV7-2 and TRBJ2-7; D is uncertain. Trimming pared 4 bases from V and 0 bases from J, leaving 22 bases between. This CDR3 contains 18 residues. The germline V gene has CDR1 SGHTA and CDR2 FQGNSA. CDR3 region: CASSSSRPIRRNSYEQYF. In nucleotides, the CDR3 is TGTGCCAGCAGCTCATCCAGGCCCATAAGACGGAACTCCTACGAGCAGTACTTC.

This clonotype was detected many times. V usage is TRBV3-1 and J usage is TRBJ1-4; tentatively, D is TRBD1 (6 bases). The CDR3 contains 14 residues. Trimming stripped 4 bases from V and 10 bases from J, with 16 bases between. CDR1 is LGHDT and CDR2 is YNNKEL in the germline V gene (reference sequence). The CDR3 is CASSPTGPTGKLFF. CDR3 coding DNA: TGTGCCAGCAGCCCCACGGGGCCGACAGGAAAACTGTTTTTT.

This clonotype was picked up a small number of times. The CDR3 sequence: CASTPGGINTEAFF. The CDR3 DNA follows: TGTGCCAGCACCCCAGGGGGGATTAACACTGAAGCTTTCTTT. The rearrangement joins TRBV12-3 or TRBV12-4 to TRBJ1-1; 7 nucleotides align to TRBD1. The CDR3 contains 14 residues. The J segment lost 2 bases and the V segment lost 7 bases, leaving 7 bases of the junction unmatched.

This clonotype was seen at least ten times. The V and J genes are TRBV15 and TRBJ2-7, with unresolved D. Germline CDR1 LNHNV, CDR2 YYDKDF (reference sequence). The CDR3 is 13 residues long. The V and J ends lost 0 bases and 4 bases respectively, with 7 bases between them. The CDR3 DNA follows: TGTGCCACCAGCAGAGATCGGGTTTACGAGCAGTACTTC. Its protein is CATSRDRVYEQYF.

This clonotype was seen repeatedly, ten times or more. V and J are TRBV5-1 and TRBJ1-2, with 11 bases aligning to TRBD1. After removal of 1 base from V and 4 bases from J, the junction contained 6 bases not matched to a gene. Looked up from germline, CDR1 is SGHRS and CDR2 is YFSETQ. CDR3 size: 16 residues. The CDR3 nucleotides are TGCGCCAGCAGCTTGAACCGGGACAGGGGGTTCTATGGCTACACCTTC. Amino acids: CASSLNRDRGFYGYTF.

V and J are TRBV15 and TRBJ2-7; D gene unclear. V lost 8 bases and J 7 bases, leaving 12 bases between the germline ends. Germline V lookup: CDR1 LNHNV, CDR2 YYDKDF (reference sequence). This CDR3 has 11 amino acids. DNA for the CDR3: TGTGCCACCGGTGACCTTAGGGAGCAGTACTTC. Protein sequence: CATGDLREQYF.